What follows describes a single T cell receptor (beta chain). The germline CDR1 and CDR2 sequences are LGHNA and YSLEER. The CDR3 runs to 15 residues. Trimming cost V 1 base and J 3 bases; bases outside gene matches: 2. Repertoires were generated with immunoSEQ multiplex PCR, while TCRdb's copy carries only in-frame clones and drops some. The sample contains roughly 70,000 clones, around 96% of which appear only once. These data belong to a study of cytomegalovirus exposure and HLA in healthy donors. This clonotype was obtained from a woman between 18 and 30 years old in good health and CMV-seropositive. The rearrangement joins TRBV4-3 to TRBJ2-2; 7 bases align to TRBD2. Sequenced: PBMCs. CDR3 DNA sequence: TGCGCCAGCAGCCAAGGACTAGCAGACACCGGGGAGCTGTTTTTT. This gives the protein CASSQGLADTGELFF.